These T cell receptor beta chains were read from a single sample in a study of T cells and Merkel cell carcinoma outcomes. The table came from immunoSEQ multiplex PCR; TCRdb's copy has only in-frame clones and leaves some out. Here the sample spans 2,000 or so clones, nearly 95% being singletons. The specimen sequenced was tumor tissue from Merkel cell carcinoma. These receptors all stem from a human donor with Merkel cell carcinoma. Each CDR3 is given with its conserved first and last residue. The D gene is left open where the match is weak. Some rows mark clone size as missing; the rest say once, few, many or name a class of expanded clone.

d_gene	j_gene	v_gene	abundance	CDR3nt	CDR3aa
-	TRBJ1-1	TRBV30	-	TGTGCCTGGCAGTCCGGTAGCCCGGGCACTGAAGCTTTCTTT	CAWQSGSPGTEAFF
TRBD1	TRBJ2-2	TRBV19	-	TGTGCCAGTAGTGGCTGGACAGGGTTGGGGGAGCTGTTTTTT	CASSGWTGLGELFF
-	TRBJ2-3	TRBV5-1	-	TGCGCCAGCAGCTTGGGGGTTTCAGATACGCAGTATTTT	CASSLGVSDTQYF
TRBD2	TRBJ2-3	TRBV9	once	TGTGCCAGCAGCCTCCACCCTATAGCGGGAGGAGCAGATACGCAGTATTTT	CASSLHPIAGGADTQYF
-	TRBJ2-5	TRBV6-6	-	TGTGCCAGCAGGCTCCCGGGGCTGGAGACCCAGTACTTC	CASRLPGLETQYF
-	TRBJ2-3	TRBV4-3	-	TGCGCCAGCAGCCAAGATCGCAGGGGTATGGGATGGGGCACAGATACGCAGTATTTT	CASSQDRRGMGWGTDTQYF
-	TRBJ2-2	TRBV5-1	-	TGCGCCAGCAGCCGCGACGGAACCACCGGGGAGCTGTTTTTT	CASSRDGTTGELFF
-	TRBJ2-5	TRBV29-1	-	TGCAGCGTCATGAGGGCCCAAGAGACCCAGTACTTC	CSVMRAQETQYF
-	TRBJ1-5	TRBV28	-	TGTGCCAGCAGTTTCCAGGGACGGGAGCCCCAGCATTTT	CASSFQGREPQHF
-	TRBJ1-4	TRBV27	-	TGTGCCAGCAGTTTACGGGGCCTATTTTACGAAAAACTGTTTTTT	CASSLRGLFYEKLFF
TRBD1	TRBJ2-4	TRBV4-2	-	TGTGCCAGCAGCCAAGCACAGGACAGGGGCCTGACCACAAACATTCAGTACTTC	CASSQAQDRGLTTNIQYF
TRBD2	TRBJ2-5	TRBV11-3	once	TGTGCCAGCAGCTTAGGTCCGGGAGGAGAGACCCAGTACTTC	CASSLGPGGETQYF
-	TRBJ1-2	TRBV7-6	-	TGTGCCAGCAGCTTAGCGGACTCCTATGGCTACACCTTC	CASSLADSYGYTF
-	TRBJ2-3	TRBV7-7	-	TGTGCTAGCAGCTTAGATGGTGGCGATACGCAGTATTTT	CASSLDGGDTQYF
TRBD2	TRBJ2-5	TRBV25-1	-	TGTGCCAGCAATAGCGGGAGATGGGAGACCCAGTACTTC	CASNSGRWETQYF
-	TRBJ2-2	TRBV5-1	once	TGCGCCAGCAGCTTTGACACCCCGAACACCGGGGAGCTGTTTTTT	CASSFDTPNTGELFF
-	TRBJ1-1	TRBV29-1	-	TGCAGCGCTACGACAGCTGCGGGCACTGAAGCTTTCTTT	CSATTAAGTEAFF
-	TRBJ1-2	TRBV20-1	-	TGCAGTGCTAGAGGGGGCTATGGCTACACCTTC	CSARGGYGYTF
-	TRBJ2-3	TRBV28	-	TGTGCCAGCAGTTCCGGGACTCTCCCCGGAGATACGCAGTATTTT	CASSSGTLPGDTQYF
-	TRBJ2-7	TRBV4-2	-	TGTGCCAGCAGCCTAGAGGGGTCAGGATATTACTCCTCCTACGAGCAGTACTTC	CASSLEGSGYYSSYEQYF
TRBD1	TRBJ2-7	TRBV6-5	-	TGTGCCAGCAGTTACGGCAGGGGGCTGTACGAGCAGTACTTC	CASSYGRGLYEQYF
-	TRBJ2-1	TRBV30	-	TGTGCCTGGGAGTTGCCCGACAATGAGCAGTTCTTC	CAWELPDNEQFF
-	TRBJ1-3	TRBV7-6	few	TGTGCCAGCAGCTTCGACGTTAAGATGGAGGGAAACACCATATATTTT	CASSFDVKMEGNTIYF
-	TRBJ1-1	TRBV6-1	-	TGTGCCAGCAGTGAAAACCCCGGTCCCTATATGAACACTGAAGCTTTCTTT	CASSENPGPYMNTEAFF
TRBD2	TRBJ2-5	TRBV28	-	TGTGCCAGCGGAATACTAGCGGGAGGGCCGGGCCAAGAGACCCAGTACTTC	CASGILAGGPGQETQYF
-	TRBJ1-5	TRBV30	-	TGTGCCTGGCTCCAGTCGAGCAACAATCAGCCCCAGCATTTT	CAWLQSSNNQPQHF
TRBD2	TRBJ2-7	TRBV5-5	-	TGTGCCAGCAGCTCCACTAGCGGAATCTACGAGCAGTACTTC	CASSSTSGIYEQYF
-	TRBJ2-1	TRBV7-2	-	TGTGCCAGCAGCTTAGCATCACTAGACAATGAGCAGTTCTTC	CASSLASLDNEQFF
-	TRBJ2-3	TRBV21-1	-	TGTGCCAGCAGCAAAGTGTGCGGAAAAGGAGATACGCAGTATTTT	CASSKVCGKGDTQYF
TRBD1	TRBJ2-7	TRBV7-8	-	TGTGCCAGCAGCTTAACCCGACAGGGGGCCTACGAGCAGTACTTC	CASSLTRQGAYEQYF
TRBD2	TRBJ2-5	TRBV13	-	TGTGCCAGCAGCTCTCGAGCGGGAGCCCTCCAAGAGACCCAGTACTTC	CASSSRAGALQETQYF
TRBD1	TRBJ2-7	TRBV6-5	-	TGTGCCAGCAGTTATTGGACAGGTAACGAGCAGTACTTC	CASSYWTGNEQYF
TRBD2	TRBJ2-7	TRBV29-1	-	TGCAGCGTTCTTACCACTCCGGGAGGGGACGAGCAGTACTTC	CSVLTTPGGDEQYF
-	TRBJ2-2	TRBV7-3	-	TGTGCCAGCAGCTTGATAGGGGCAGGGACCGGGGAGCTGTTTTTT	CASSLIGAGTGELFF
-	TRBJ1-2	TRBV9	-	TGTGCCAGCAGCCCCCTTGACAGTCCTTCCCCCTATGGCTACACCTTC	CASSPLDSPSPYGYTF
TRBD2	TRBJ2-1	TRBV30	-	TGTGCCTCCACGCTAGCGGGGGGGGGAGGCTACAATGAGCAGTTCTTC	CASTLAGGGGYNEQFF
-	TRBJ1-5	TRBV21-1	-	TGTGCCCGCACCAACAGGGGGCTAAAAGTTGATCAGCCCCAGCATTTT	CARTNRGLKVDQPQHF
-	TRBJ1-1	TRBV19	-	TGTGCCAGTAGTGCCTTCATGGGGTTCGCTGAAGCTTTCTTT	CASSAFMGFAEAFF
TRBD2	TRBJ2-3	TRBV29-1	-	TGCAGCGTTGAAGGCCCGACTAGCGGGAGTTCAGATACGCAGTATTTT	CSVEGPTSGSSDTQYF
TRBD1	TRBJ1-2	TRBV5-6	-	TGTGCCAGCAGCTTATGGGACAGCGACTACACCTTC	CASSLWDSDYTF
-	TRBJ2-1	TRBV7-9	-	TGTGCCAGCAGCTTTTGGGTATCCTACAATGAGCAGTTCTTC	CASSFWVSYNEQFF
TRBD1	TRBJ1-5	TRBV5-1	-	TGCGCCAGCAGCTTGGGACAGGGGGAGGGACAGCCCCAGCATTTT	CASSLGQGEGQPQHF
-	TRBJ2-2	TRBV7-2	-	TGTGCCAGCAGCTTGGATAGAATCCTGCGAAACACCGGGGAGCTGTTTTTT	CASSLDRILRNTGELFF
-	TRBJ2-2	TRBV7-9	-	TGTGCCAGCAGCCATTTCACCGGGGAGCTGTTTTTT	CASSHFTGELFF
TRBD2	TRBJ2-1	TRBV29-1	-	TGCAGCGTAAAGACAACTAGCGGAAGAGGAGGTTGGTTCTTC	CSVKTTSGRGGWFF
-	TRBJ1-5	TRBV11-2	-	TGTGCCAGCAGTCAACGGGATGGCAATCAGCCCCAGCATTTT	CASSQRDGNQPQHF
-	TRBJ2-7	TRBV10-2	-	TGCGCCAGCAGGGAGAAGGACTGGGTTCGGTCCGACGAGCAGTACTTC	CASREKDWVRSDEQYF
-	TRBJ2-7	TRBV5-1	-	TGCGCCAGCAGCTTAACAGGGAAACGCGAGCAGTACTTC	CASSLTGKREQYF
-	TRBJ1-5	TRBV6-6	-	TGTGCCAGCAGTTACTCGGGGGATCAGCCCCAGCATTTT	CASSYSGDQPQHF
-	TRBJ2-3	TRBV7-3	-	TGTGCCAGCAGCTTAACATCTAGCACAGATACGCAGTATTTT	CASSLTSSTDTQYF
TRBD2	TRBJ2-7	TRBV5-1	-	TGCGCCAGCAGCTTCCTATTAGCGGGGGAGTACGAGCAGTACTTC	CASSFLLAGEYEQYF
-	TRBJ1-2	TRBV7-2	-	TGTGCCAGCAGCTTATCGCAGGGTGCCTATGGCTACACTTTC	CASSLSQGAYGYTF
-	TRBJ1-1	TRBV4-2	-	TGTGCCAGCAGCCAAGATCAGATCGGAGCTTTCTTT	CASSQDQIGAFF
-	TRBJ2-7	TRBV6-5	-	TGTGCCAGCAGTTACCTGTCAGACCGTTTCCCCTACGAGCAGTACTTC	CASSYLSDRFPYEQYF